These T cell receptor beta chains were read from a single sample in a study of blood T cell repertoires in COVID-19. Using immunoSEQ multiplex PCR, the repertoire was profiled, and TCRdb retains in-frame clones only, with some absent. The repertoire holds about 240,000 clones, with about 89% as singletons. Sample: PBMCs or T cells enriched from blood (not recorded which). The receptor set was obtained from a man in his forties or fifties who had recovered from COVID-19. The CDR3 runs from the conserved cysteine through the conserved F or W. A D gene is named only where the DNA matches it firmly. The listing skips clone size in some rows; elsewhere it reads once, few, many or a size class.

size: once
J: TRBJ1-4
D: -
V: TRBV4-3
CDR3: CASSQGVTRGNDEKLFF
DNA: TGCGCCAGCAGCCAAGGGGTCACCCGGGGGAATGATGAAAAACTGTTTTTT

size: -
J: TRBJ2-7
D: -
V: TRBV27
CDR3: CASSPASVYEQYF
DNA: TGTGCCAGCAGTCCCGCCTCGGTTTACGAGCAGTACTTC

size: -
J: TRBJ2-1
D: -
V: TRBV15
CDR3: CATSRERASYNEQFF
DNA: TGTGCCACCAGCAGGGAGCGGGCCTCCTACAATGAGCAGTTCTTC

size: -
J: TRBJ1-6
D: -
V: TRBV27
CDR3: CASSSGVSPLHF
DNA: TGTGCCAGCAGTTCAGGGGTATCACCCCTCCACTTT

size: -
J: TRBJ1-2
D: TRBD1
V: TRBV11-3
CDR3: CASSPLGQSVPGYTF
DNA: TGTGCCAGCAGCCCATTGGGACAGAGTGTTCCCGGCTACACCTTC

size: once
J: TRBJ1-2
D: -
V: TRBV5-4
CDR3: CASSHWYSIYGYTF
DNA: TGTGCCAGCAGCCACTGGTACTCAATCTATGGCTACACCTTC

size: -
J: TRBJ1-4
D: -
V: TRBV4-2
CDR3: CASSQERPGIRANEKLFF
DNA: TGTGCCAGCAGCCAAGAGAGACCCGGGATTCGAGCTAATGAAAAACTGTTTTTT

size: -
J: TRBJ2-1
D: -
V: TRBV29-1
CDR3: CSVQRQVTTGEQFF
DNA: TGCAGCGTACAGAGACAGGTGACCACGGGGGAGCAGTTCTTC

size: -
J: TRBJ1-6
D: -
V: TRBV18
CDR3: CASSPPYQGGSPLHF
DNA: TGTGCCAGCTCACCACCGTACCAGGGCGGATCACCCCTCCACTTT

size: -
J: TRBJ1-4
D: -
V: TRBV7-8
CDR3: CASSFGQHNEKLFF
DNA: TGTGCCAGCAGCTTTGGACAGCACAATGAAAAACTGTTTTTT

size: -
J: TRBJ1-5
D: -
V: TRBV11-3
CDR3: CASSLAHNQPQHF
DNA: TGTGCCAGCAGCTTAGCCCACAATCAGCCCCAGCATTTT

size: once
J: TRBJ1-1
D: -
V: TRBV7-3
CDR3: CASSLGLSTEAFF
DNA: TGTGCCAGCAGCTTAGGGCTTTCAACTGAAGCTTTCTTT

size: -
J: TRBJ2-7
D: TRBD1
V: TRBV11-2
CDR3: CASSLVRGTGSYEQYF
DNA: TGTGCCAGCAGCTTAGTACGTGGGACAGGGTCCTACGAGCAGTACTTC

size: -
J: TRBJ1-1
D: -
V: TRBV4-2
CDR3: CASSQDGGPMNTEAFF
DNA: TGTGCCAGCAGCCAAGATGGAGGACCGATGAACACTGAAGCTTTCTTT

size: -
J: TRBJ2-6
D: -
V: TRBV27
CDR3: CASSLAGSGANVLTF
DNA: TGTGCCAGCAGTTTAGCCGGCTCTGGGGCCAACGTCCTGACTTTC

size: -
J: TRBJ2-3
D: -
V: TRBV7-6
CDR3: CASSLAITSTDTQYF
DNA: TGTGCCAGCAGCTTAGCTATTACTAGCACAGATACGCAGTATTTT

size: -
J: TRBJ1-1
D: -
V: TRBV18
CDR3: CASSTDQNTEAFF
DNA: TGTGCCAGCTCAACAGACCAGAACACTGAAGCTTTCTTT

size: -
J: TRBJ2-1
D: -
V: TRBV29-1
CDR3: CSADRLRTEYNEQFF
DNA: TGCAGCGCAGACCGGTTAAGAACAGAGTACAATGAGCAGTTCTTC

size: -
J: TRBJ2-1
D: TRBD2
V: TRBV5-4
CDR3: CASSPTSGSNEQFF
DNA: TGTGCCAGCAGCCCGACTAGCGGGTCAAATGAGCAGTTCTTC

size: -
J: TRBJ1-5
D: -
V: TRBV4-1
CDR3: CASSQELQDYSNQPQHF
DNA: TGCGCCAGCAGCCAAGAACTACAGGACTATAGCAATCAGCCCCAGCATTTT

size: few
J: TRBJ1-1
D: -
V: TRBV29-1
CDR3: CSVGEGGTNTEAFF
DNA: TGCAGCGTTGGAGAGGGGGGGACAAACACTGAAGCTTTCTTT

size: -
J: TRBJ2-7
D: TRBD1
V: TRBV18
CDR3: CASSPQVGTGTAEWSYEQYF
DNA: TGTGCCAGCTCACCACAGGTGGGGACAGGGACTGCGGAGTGGTCCTACGAGCAGTACTTC

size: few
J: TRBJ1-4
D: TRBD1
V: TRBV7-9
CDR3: CASSLDRAEKLFF
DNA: TGTGCCAGCAGCCTTGACAGGGCTGAAAAACTGTTTTTT

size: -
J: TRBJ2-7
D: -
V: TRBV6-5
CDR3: CASRRGRYEQYF
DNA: TGTGCCAGCAGGCGGGGTAGGTACGAGCAGTACTTC

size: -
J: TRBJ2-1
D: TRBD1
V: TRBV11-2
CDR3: CASSWGQGSNEQFF
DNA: TGTGCCAGCAGCTGGGGACAGGGTTCGAATGAGCAGTTCTTC

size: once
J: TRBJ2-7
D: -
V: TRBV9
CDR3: CASSADSTGEQYF
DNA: TGTGCCAGCAGCGCGGACTCAACCGGGGAGCAGTACTTC

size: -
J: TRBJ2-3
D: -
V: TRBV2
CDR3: CASTGRSGGRTDTQYF
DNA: TGTGCCAGCACCGGGAGGTCTGGGGGCCGCACAGATACGCAGTATTTT

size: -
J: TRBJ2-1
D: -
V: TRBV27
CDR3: CASGQGTYNEQFF
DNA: TGTGCTTCTGGGCAGGGGACCTACAATGAGCAGTTCTTC

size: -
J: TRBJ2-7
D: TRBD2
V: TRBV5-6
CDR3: CASSKGLAGVYEQYF
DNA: TGTGCCAGCAGCAAGGGACTAGCGGGCGTTTACGAGCAGTACTTC

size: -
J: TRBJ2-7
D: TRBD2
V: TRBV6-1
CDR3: CASSELGTSGTHYEQYF
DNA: TGTGCCAGCAGTGAACTGGGGACTAGCGGGACTCACTACGAGCAGTACTTC

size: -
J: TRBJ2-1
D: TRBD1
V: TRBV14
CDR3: CASSRPRTGERNEQFF
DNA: TGTGCCAGCAGCCGACCCCGGACAGGGGAGCGTAATGAGCAGTTCTTC

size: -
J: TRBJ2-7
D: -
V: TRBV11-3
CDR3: CASSLGGVQGPPYEQYF
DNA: TGTGCCAGCAGCTTAGGGGGTGTGCAGGGTCCCCCTTACGAGCAGTACTTC

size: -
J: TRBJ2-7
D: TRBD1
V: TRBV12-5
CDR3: CASGHGTGEYEQYF
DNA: TGTGCTAGTGGCCATGGGACAGGGGAGTACGAGCAGTACTTC

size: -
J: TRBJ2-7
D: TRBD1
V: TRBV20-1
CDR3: CSASPFRTGKEQYF
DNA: TGCAGTGCTAGTCCCTTCCGGACAGGGAAGGAGCAGTACTTC

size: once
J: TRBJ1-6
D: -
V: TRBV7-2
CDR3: CASSFRAGKSNSPLHF
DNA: TGTGCCAGCAGCTTTCGGGCAGGGAAATCTAATTCACCCCTCCACTTT

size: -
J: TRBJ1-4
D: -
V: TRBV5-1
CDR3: CASSGETRVRGNEKLFF
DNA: TGCGCCAGCAGCGGGGAAACCAGAGTCAGGGGTAATGAAAAACTGTTTTTT

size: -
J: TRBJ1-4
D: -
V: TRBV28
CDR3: CASSLGGYVEKLFF
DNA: TGTGCCAGCAGTTTAGGGGGGTACGTGGAAAAACTGTTTTTT

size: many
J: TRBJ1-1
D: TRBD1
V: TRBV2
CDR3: CASSEARDRSLNTEAFF
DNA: TGTGCCAGCAGTGAAGCCCGGGACAGGAGTTTGAACACTGAAGCTTTCTTT

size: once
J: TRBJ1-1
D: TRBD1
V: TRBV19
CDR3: CASTTTGVRTEAFF
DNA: TGTGCCAGTACCACGACAGGGGTGAGAACTGAAGCTTTCTTT

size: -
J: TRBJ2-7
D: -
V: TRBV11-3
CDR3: CASSPGQTGEYEQYF
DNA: TGTGCCAGCAGCCCCGGGCAAACCGGGGAATACGAGCAGTACTTC

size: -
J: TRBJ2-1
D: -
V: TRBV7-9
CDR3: CASSLDLETYNEQFF
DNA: TGTGCCAGCAGCTTAGATTTAGAAACCTACAATGAGCAGTTCTTC

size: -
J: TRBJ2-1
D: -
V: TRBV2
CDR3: CASSDGDYNEQFF
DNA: TGTGCCAGCAGTGATGGAGACTACAATGAGCAGTTCTTC

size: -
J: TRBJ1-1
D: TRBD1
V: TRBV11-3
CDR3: CASRQTGGRTEAFF
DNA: TGTGCCAGCAGGCAAACAGGGGGCCGTACTGAAGCTTTCTTT

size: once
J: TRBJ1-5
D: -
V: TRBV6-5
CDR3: CASSYSSRGLQPQHF
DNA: TGTGCCAGCAGTTACTCCAGCAGGGGTCTTCAGCCCCAGCATTTT